This T cell receptor beta chain derives from a study of OX40 agonist ivuxolimab in advanced cancers. Looking at the study overall: Patients with prior anti-PD-1, anti-PD-L1 or anti-CTLA-4 therapy were eligible; 40% had some.

Unmatched junction bases numbered 6, after V lost 5 bases and J lost 2 bases. CDR3 length: 15 amino acids. CDR1 is MNHEY and CDR2 is SVGAGI in the germline V gene. This clone was seen only once. TCRdb's table, derived via immunoSEQ multiplex PCR, lists solely in-frame clones and lacks some. Of some 74,000 clones in the sample, about 85% were seen once. The input for sequencing was CD4+ or CD8+ T cells sorted from blood, taken in a trial of the OX40 agonist ivuxolimab. This receptor was identified in an adult with an advanced solid tumor such as melanoma, head and neck, liver or kidney cancer. The chain couples TRBV6-5 to TRBJ1-2, with 9 bases fitting TRBD1. The CDR3 region has the DNA TGTGCCAGCAGTCCACAGGGGGCCGCCAACTATGGCTACACCTTC. Protein: CASSPQGAANYGYTF.